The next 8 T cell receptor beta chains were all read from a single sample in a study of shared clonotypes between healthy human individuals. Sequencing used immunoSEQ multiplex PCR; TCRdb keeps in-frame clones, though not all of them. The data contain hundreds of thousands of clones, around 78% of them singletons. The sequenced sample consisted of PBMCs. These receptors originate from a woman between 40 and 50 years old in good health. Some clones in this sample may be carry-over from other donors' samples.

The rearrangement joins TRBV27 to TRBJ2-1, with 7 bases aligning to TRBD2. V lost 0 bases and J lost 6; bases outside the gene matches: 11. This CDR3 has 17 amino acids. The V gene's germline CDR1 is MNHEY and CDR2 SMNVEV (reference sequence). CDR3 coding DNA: TGTGCCAGCAGTTTATCCCTAAATACCGGGACTACCAATGAGCAGTTCTTC. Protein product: CASSLSLNTGTTNEQFF.

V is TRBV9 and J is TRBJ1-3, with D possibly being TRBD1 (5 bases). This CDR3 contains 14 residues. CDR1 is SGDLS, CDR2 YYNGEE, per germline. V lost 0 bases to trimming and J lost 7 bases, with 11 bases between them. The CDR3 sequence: CASSVGQLENTIYF. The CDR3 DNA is TGTGCCAGCAGCGTAGGACAGTTGGAGAACACCATATATTTT.

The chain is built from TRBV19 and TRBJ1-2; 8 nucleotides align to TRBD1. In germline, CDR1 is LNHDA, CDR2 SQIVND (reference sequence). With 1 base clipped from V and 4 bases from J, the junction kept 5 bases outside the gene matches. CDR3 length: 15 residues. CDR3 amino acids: CASSIVADRAYGYTF. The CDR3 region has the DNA TGTGCCAGTAGTATAGTGGCGGACAGGGCCTATGGCTACACCTTC.

The CDR3 bases are TGTGCCAGCAGCTTTTCCTACGTTGGCTACACCTTC. Translation: CASSFSYVGYTF. The V and J genes are TRBV7-9 and TRBJ1-2; D is ambiguous. This CDR3 comprises 12 residues. V was pared by 3 bases and J by 7 bases, with 9 bases between. Germline V gene sequence: CDR1 SEHNR, CDR2 FQNEAQ (reference sequence). The complete variable domain, with remaining parts taken from reference TRBV7-9 and TRBJ1-2, reads DTGVSQNPRHKITKRGQNVTFRCDPISEHNRLYWYRQTLGQGPEFLTYFQNEAQLEKSRLLSDRFSAERPKGSFSTLEIQRTEQGDSAMYLCASSFSYVGYTFGSGTRLTVV.

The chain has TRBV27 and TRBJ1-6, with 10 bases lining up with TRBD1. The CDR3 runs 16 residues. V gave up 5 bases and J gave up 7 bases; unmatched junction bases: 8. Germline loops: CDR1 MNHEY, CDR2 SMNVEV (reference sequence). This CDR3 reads CASSHRDRGGNSPLHF. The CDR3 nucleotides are TGTGCCAGCAGTCATAGGGACAGGGGAGGGAATTCACCCCTCCACTTT.

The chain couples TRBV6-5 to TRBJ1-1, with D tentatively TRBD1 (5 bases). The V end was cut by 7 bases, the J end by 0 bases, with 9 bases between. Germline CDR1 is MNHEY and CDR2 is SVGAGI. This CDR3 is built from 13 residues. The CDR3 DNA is TGTGCCAGCAATCGGGGGATGAACACTGAAGCTTTCTTT. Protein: CASNRGMNTEAFF.

CDR3 nucleotide sequence: TGTGCCAGCAGCTTGGGGACTAGCGGGAATTACAATGAGCAGTTCTTC. It translates to CASSLGTSGNYNEQFF. The chain has TRBV5-4 and TRBJ2-1; 12 bases map to TRBD2. The J segment lost 4 bases and the V segment lost 0 bases, leaving 2 bases of the junction unmatched. There are 16 residues in the CDR3. Germline V gene data show CDR1 as SGHNT and CDR2 as YYREEE (reference sequence).

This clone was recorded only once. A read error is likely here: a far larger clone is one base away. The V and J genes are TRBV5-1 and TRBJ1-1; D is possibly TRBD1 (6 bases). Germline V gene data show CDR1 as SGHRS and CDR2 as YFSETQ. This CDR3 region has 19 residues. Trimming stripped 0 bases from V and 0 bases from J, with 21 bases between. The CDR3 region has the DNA TGCGCCAGCAGCTTGGACGCTAAGACAGGTGCTTTCATGAACACTGAAGCTTTCTTT. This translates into CASSLDAKTGAFMNTEAFF.